This T cell receptor beta chain came from a study of blood T cell repertoires in COVID-19. Study overall: From the United States, Italy and Spain came samples of acute and convalescent COVID-19. PBMCs, B-cell-depleted T cells, or T cells provided the cDNA or gDNA that made up the material.

This CDR3 has 15 residues. Germline V gene lookup returns CDR1 KGHSH and CDR2 LQKENI. With 1 base removed from V and 1 base from J, the gap between germline ends came to 10 bases. Assay: immunoSEQ multiplex PCR; the TCRdb copy retains only in-frame clones and omits some. The table includes about 210,000 clones, approximately 85% detected once. The clonotype was recovered from a woman aged 50 to 65 with active or convalescent COVID-19. The rearrangement joins TRBV18 to TRBJ1-1; D gene uncertain. Sequencing used peripheral blood. This CDR3 reads CASSPLSGKNTEAFF. CDR3 sequence (DNA): TGTGCCAGCTCACCACTGTCGGGGAAGAACACTGAAGCTTTCTTT.